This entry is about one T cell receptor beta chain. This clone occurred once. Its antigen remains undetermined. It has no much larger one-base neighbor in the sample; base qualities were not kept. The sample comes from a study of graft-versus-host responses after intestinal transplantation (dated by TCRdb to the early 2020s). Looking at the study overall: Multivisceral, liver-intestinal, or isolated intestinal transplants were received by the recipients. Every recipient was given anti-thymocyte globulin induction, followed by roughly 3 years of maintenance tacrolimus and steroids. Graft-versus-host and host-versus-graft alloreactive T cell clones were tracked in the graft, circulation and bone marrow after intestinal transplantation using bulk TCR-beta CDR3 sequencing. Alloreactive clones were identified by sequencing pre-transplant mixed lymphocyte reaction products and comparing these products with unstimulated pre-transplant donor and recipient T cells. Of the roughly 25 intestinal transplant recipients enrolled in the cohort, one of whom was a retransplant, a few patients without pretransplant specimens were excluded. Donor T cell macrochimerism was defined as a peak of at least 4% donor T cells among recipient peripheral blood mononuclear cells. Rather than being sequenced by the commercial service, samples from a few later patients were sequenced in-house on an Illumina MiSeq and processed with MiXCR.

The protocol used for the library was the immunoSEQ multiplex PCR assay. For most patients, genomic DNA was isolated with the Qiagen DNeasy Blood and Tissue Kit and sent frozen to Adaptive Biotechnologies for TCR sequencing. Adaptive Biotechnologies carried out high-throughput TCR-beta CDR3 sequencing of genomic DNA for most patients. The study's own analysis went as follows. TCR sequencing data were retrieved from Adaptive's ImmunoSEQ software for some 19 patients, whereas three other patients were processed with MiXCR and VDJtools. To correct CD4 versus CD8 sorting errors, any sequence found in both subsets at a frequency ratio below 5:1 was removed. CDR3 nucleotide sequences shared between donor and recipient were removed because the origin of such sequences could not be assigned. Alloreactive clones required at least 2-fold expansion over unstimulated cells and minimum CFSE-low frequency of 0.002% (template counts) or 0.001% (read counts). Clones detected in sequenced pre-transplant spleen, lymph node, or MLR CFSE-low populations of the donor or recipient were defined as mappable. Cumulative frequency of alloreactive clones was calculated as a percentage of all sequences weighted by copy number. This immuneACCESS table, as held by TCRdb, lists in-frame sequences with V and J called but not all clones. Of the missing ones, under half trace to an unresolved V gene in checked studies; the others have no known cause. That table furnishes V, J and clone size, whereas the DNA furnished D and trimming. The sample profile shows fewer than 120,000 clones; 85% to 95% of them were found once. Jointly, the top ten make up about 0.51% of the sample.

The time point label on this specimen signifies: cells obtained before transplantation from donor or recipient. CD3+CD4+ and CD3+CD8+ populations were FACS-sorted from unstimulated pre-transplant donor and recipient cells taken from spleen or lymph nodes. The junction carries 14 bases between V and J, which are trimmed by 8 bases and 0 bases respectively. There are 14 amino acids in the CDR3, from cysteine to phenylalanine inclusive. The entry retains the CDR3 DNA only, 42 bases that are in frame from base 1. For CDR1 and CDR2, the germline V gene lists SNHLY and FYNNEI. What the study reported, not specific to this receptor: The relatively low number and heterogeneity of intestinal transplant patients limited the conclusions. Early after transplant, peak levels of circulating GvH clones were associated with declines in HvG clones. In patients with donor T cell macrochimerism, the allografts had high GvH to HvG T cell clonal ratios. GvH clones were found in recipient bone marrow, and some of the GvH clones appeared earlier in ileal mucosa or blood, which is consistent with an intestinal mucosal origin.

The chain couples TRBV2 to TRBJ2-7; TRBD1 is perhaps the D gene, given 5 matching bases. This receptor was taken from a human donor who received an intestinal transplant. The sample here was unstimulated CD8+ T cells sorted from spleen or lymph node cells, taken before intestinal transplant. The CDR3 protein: CASGQGPSSYEQYF. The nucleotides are TGTGCCAGCGGACAAGGACCGTCCTCCTACGAGCAGTACTTC.